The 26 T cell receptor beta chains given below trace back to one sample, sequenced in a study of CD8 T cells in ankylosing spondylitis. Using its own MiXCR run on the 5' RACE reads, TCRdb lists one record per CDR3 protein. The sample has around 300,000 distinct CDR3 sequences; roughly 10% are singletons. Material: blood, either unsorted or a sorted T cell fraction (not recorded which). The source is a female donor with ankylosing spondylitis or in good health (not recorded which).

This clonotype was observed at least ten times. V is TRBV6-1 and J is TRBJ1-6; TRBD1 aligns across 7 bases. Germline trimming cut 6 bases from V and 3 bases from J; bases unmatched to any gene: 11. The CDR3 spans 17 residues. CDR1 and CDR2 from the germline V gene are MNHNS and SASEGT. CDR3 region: CASSRWKSGGYNSPLHF. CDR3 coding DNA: TGTGCCAGCAGCCGATGGAAGTCAGGGGGCTATAATTCACCCCTCCACTTT.

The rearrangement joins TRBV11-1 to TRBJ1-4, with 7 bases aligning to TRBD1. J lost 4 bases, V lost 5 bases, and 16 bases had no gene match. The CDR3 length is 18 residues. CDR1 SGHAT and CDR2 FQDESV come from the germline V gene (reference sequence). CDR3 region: CASSLSTPRQGLNEKLFF. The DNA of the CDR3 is TGTGCCAGCAGCCTCTCCACCCCAAGACAGGGCCTTAATGAAAAACTGTTTTTT.

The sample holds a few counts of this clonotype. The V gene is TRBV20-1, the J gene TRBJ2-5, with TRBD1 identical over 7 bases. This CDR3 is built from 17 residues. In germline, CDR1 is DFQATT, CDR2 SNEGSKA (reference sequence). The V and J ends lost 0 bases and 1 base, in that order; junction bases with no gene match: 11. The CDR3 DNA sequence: TGCAGTGCTAGAGATCTGCTCGGCCCAGGGGGCCAAGAGACCCAGTACTTC. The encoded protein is CSARDLLGPGGQETQYF.

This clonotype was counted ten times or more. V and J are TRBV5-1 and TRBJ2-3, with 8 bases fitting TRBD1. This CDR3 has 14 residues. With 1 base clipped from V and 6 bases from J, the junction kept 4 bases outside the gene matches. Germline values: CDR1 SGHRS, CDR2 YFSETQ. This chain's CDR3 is CASSLRQGMDTQYF. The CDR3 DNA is TGCGCCAGCAGCTTGCGACAGGGGATGGATACGCAGTATTTT. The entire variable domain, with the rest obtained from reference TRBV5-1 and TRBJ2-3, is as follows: KAGVTQTPRYLIKTRGQQVTLSCSPISGHRSVSWYQQTPGQGLQFLFEYFSETQRNKGNFPGRFSGRQFSNSRSEMNVSTLELGDSALYLCASSLRQGMDTQYFGPGTRLTVL.

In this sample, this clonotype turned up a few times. The CDR3 DNA reads as TGCAGTGCTAGACCCGGGAGCATATCCTACGAGCAGTACTTC. This sequence encodes CSARPGSISYEQYF. The chain recombines TRBV20-1 with TRBJ2-7; TRBD2 might be the D (6 bases). CDR1 is DFQATT and CDR2 is SNEGSKA in the germline V gene (reference sequence). Trimming left V 2 bases short and J 1 base short, with 12 bases between. This CDR3 is 14 amino acids long.

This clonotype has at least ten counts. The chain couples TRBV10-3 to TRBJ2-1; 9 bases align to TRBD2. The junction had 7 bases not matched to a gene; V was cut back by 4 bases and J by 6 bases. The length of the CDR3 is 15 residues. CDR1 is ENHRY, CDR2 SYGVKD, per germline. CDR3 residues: CAISVIAGEVNEQFF. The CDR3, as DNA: TGTGCCATCAGTGTTATAGCGGGAGAGGTCAATGAGCAGTTCTTC.

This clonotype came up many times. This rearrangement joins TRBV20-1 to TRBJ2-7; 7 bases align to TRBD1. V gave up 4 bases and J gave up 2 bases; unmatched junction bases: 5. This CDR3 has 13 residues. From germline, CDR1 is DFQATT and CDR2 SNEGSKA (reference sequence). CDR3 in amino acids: CSANRDSPYEQYF. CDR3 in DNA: TGCAGTGCTAACCGGGACAGTCCCTACGAGCAGTACTTC.

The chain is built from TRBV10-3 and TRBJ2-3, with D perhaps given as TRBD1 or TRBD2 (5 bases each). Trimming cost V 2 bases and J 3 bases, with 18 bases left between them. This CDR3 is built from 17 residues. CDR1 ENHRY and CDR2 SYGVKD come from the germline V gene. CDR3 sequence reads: CAISEALGAGLTDTQYF. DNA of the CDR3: TGTGCCATCAGTGAGGCCTTAGGGGCGGGCTTAACAGATACGCAGTATTTT.

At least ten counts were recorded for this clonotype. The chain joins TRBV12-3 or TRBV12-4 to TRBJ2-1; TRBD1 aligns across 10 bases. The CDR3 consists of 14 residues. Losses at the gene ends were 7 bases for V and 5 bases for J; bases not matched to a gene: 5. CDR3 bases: TGTGCCAGCAACTCGGACAGGGGGAACAATGAGCAGTTCTTC. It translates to CASNSDRGNNEQFF.

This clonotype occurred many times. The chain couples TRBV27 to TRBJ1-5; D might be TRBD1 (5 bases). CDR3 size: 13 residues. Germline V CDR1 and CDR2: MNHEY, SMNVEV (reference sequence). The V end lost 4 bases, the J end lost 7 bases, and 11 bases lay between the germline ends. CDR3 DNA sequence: TGTGCCAGCAGTTGGGGGGAGGGCCAGCCCCAGCATTTT. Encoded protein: CASSWGEGQPQHF.

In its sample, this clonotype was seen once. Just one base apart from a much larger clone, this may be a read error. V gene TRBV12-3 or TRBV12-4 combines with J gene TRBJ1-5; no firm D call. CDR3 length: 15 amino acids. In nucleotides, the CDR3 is TGTGCCAGCAGTTTGGGGTGGGGAGGCAATCGGCCCCAGCATTTT. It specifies CASSLGWGGNRPQHF.

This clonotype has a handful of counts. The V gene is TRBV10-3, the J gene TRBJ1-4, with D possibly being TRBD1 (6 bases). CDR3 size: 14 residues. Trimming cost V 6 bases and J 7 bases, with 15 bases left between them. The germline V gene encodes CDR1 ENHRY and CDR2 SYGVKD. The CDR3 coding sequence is TGTGCCATCAGAGGGGGGCCTCGAGGTGAAAAACTGTTTTTT. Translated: CAIRGGPRGEKLFF.

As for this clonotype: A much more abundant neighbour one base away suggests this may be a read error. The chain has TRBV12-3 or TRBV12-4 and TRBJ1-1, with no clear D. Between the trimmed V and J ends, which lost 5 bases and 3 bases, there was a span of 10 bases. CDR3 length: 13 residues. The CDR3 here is CASSRSVYTEAFF. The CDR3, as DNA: TGTGCCAGCAGTAGAAGTGTGTACACTGAAGCTTTCTTT.

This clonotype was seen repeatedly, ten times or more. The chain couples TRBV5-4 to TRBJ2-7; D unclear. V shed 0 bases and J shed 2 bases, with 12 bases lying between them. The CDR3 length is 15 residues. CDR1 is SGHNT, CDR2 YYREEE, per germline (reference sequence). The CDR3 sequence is CASSLESAKTYEQYF. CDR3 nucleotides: TGTGCCAGCAGCTTGGAGTCAGCGAAGACCTACGAGCAGTACTTC.

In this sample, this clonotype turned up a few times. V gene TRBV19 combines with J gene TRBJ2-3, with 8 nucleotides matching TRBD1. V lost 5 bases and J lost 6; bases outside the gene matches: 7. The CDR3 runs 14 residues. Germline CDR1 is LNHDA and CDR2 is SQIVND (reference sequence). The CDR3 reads CASSSARGLDTQYF. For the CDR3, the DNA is TGTGCCAGTAGTTCCGCCAGGGGGCTGGATACGCAGTATTTT. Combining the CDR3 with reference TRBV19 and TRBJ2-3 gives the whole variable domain DGGITQSPKYLFRKEGQNVTLSCEQNLNHDAMYWYRQDPGQGLRLIYYSQIVNDFQKGDIAEGYSVSREKKESFPLTVTSAQKNPTAFYLCASSSARGLDTQYFGPGTRLTVL.

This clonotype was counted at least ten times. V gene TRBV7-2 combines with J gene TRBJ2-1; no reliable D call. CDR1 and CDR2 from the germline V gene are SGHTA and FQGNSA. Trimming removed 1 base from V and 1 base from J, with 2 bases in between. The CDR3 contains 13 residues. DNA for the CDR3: TGTGCCAGCAGCTTAGAATCCTACAATGAGCAGTTCTTC. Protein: CASSLESYNEQFF.

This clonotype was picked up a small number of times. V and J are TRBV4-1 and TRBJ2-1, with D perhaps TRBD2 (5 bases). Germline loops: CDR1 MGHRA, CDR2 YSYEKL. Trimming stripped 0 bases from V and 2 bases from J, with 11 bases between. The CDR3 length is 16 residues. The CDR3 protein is CASSQDLGSAYNEQFF. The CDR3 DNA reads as TGCGCCAGCAGCCAAGATCTCGGTAGCGCCTACAATGAGCAGTTCTTC.

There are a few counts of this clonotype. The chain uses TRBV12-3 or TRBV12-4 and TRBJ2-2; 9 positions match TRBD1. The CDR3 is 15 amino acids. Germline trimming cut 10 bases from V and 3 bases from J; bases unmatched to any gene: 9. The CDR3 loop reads CAITRDREDTGELFF. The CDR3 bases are TGTGCCATCACGCGGGACAGGGAGGACACCGGGGAGCTGTTTTTT.

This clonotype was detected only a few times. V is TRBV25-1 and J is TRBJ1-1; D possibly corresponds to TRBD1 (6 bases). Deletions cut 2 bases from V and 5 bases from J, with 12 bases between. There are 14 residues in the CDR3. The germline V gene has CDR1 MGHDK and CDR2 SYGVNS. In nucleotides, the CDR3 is TGTGCCAGCAGTGAAGCACAGGGATTTACTGAAGCTTTCTTT. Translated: CASSEAQGFTEAFF. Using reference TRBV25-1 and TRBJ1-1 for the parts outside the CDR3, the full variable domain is EADIYQTPRYLVIGTGKKITLECSQTMGHDKMYWYQQDPGMELHLIHYSYGVNSTEKGDLSSESTVSRIRTEHFPLTLESARPSHTSQYLCASSEAQGFTEAFFGQGTRLTVV.

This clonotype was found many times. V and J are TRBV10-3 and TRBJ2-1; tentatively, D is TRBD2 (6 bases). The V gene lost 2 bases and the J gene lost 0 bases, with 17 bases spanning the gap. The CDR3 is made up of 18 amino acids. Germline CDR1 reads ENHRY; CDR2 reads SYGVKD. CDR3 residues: CAISEGGGWGRSYNEQFF. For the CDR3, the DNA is TGTGCCATCAGTGAGGGGGGAGGCTGGGGTCGCTCCTACAATGAGCAGTTCTTC.

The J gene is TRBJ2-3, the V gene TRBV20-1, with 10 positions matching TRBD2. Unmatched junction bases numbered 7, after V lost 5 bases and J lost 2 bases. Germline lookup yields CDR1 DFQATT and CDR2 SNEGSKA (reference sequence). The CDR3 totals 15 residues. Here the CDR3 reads CSAQERGGFTDTQYF. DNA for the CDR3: TGCAGTGCTCAAGAGCGGGGGGGTTTCACAGATACGCAGTATTTT.

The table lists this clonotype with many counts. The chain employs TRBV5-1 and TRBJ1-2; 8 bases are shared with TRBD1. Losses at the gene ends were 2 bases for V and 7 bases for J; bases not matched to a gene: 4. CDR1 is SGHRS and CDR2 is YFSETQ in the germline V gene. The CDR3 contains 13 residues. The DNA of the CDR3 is TGCGCCAGCAGCTTACAGGGGGATGGTGGCTACACCTTC. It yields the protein CASSLQGDGGYTF.

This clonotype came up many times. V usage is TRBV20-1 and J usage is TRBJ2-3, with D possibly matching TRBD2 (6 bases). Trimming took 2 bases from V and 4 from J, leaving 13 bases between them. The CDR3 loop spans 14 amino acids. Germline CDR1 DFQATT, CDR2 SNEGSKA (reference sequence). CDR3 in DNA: TGCAGTGCTAGATCCGGGAGCCCCCCAGATACGCAGTATTTT. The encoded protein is CSARSGSPPDTQYF.

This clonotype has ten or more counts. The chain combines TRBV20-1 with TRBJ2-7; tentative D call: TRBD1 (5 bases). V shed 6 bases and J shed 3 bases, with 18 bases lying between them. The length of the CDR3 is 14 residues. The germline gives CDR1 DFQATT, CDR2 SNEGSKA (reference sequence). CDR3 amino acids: CSANTGYRDYEQYF. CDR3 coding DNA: TGCAGTGCAAACACAGGATATCGAGACTACGAGCAGTACTTC.

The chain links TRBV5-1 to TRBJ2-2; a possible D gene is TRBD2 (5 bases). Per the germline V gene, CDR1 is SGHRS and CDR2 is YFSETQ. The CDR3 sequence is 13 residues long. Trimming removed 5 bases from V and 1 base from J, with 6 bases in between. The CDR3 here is CASRGLNTGELFF. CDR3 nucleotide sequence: TGCGCCAGCAGAGGACTGAACACCGGGGAGCTGTTTTTT.

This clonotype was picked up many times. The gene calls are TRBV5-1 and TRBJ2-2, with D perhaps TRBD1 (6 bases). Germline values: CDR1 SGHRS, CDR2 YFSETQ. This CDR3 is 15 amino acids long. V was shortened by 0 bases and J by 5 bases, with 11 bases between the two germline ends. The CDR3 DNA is TGCGCCAGCAGCTTGGAGGGACAAGGGACCGGGGAGCTGTTTTTT. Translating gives CASSLEGQGTGELFF.